This T cell receptor beta chain stems from a study of T-cell memory formation after mild COVID-19. Findings and limits, study-wide: Some clones that responded were present in memory (sampled pre-infection), which suggests cross-reactive memory joined.

CDR3 length equals 14 residues. Germline-derived CDR1 and CDR2 are SGHRS and YFSETQ. V lost 0 bases, J lost 1 base, and 7 bases lay in between. This clonotype was seen a few times. Its antigen is unidentified. Amplification by 5'RACE using constant-segment primers produced TCR alpha and TCR beta cDNA libraries that carried sample barcodes and UMIs. A single record per CDR3 protein comes from TCRdb applying MiXCR to the 5' RACE reads. The sample consists of 300,000 to 350,000 distinct CDR3 sequences, roughly 13% of them appearing once. The chain has TRBV5-1 and TRBJ1-2; D not resolved. Sequences were obtained from PBMCs or a T cell subset sorted from them (not recorded which). This TCR came from a man younger than 35 who had mild COVID-19 (a few samples of this study predate the infection). Cell type and time point are not known. CDR3 sequence reads: CASSLADGNYGYTF. The CDR3 coding sequence is TGCGCCAGCAGCTTGGCGGACGGTAACTATGGCTACACCTTC.